This T cell receptor (beta chain) was recovered during a study of cytomegalovirus exposure and HLA in healthy donors. Across the study: The same platform was used for the 100 to 150 validation repertoires and the roughly 670 first-cohort repertoires, a later analysis reported. The study's findings and limits: High sensitivity and specificity were reportedly achieved when the classifier diagnosed cytomegalovirus status. The investigators catalogued 164 TCR beta chains as cytomegalovirus-associated.

A remark on this clone: Antigen: not known.

Generated by immunoSEQ multiplex PCR, the TCRdb table keeps only in-frame clones and is missing some. The sample carries approximately 200,000 clones, about 86% recorded once. Separate from the approximately 670-subject first cohort was the roughly 120-subject validation cohort, to which the donors belonged. There are 16 residues in the CDR3. After removal of 3 bases from V and 2 bases from J, the junction contained 3 bases not matched to a gene. Looked up from germline, CDR1 is PRHDT and CDR2 is FYEKMQ (reference sequence). The V gene is TRBV13, the J gene TRBJ2-3; 12 bases map to TRBD2. This receptor was taken from a young woman in good health and CMV-seronegative. The sequencing input was PBMCs. This CDR3 is CASSFWTSGNTDTQYF. CDR3 nucleotide sequence: TGTGCCAGCAGCTTCTGGACTAGCGGGAACACAGATACGCAGTATTTT. Combining the CDR3 with reference TRBV13 and TRBJ2-3 gives the whole variable domain AAGVIQSPRHLIKEKRETATLKCYPIPRHDTVYWYQQGPGQDPQFLISFYEKMQSDKGSIPDRFSAQQFSDYHSELNMSSLELGDSALYFCASSFWTSGNTDTQYFGPGTRLTVL.